Many counts were recorded for the clone carrying this T cell receptor beta chain. The junction shows a germline mismatch at one end, possibly a read error. As for time point: before trial treatment. The sample belongs to a study of low-dose radiotherapy and immunotherapy resistance in tumors. Study-wide context: Cohort 2 was treated with 1 Gy per fraction every two weeks, amounting to 13 Gy across 26 weeks. Dosing of intravenous cyclophosphamide at 200 mg/m2 occurred every two weeks and took place one day prior to radiation and immunotherapy. Patients were on oral aspirin 300 mg taken daily for four cycles from cycle 1 day 1.

Gene-specific TRAV and TRBV primers were used for first-strand cDNA, covering alpha and beta chains. The authors ran approximately 20 PCR cycles to amplify TCRs with a constant-region primer and V-primer adapter. TCRdb used MiXCR to reprocess the reads, holding one entry per CDR3 protein. This sample has around 76,000 distinct CDR3 sequences; around 30% occur once, and the top ten carry roughly 10%. This clonotype originated in a female donor with ovarian cancer. The source was PBMCs, collected before treatment.

The CDR3 DNA reads as TGTGCCAGCCGCTTGGGGAGCGCCGAGGTAGATACGCAGTATTTT. It codes for CASRLGSAEVDTQYF. The V gene is TRBV7-2, the J gene TRBJ2-3; D is perhaps TRBD2 (5 bases). CDR1 and CDR2 (germline): SGHTA, FQGNSA. CDR3 size: 15 residues.